Listed below are T cell receptor beta chains from one sample, sequenced in a study of Ad26.COV2.S vaccination and SARS-CoV-2 variants. Sequenced by immunoSEQ multiplex PCR; TCRdb stores in-frame clones only, minus some. This table has more than 400,000 clones, about 92% appearing once. The sequencing here drew on peripheral blood, taken in a trial of Ad26.COV2.S vaccine versus placebo. The receptors shown here come from a person between 18 and 59 years old who received the Ad26.COV2.S COVID-19 vaccine or a placebo. Both conserved end residues are part of each CDR3. Fields, in order: V gene, D gene, J gene, clone size, CDR3 protein, CDR3 DNA. A D gene is named only where the DNA matches it firmly. Clone size is stated in some rows and not others, as once, few, many or a class when expanded.

v_call: TRBV6-2/TRBV6-3; d_call: TRBD1; j_call: TRBJ1-3; clone_size: .; cdr3_aa: CASSPGTANSGNTIYF; cdr3_nt: TGTGCCAGCAGCCCTGGGACAGCCAACTCTGGAAACACCATATATTTT
v_call: TRBV18; d_call: .; j_call: TRBJ2-7; clone_size: .; cdr3_aa: CASSRDLNYEQYF; cdr3_nt: TGTGCCAGCTCACGTGACCTTAATTACGAGCAGTACTTC
v_call: TRBV7-3; d_call: TRBD2; j_call: TRBJ2-6; clone_size: few; cdr3_aa: CASSSGLAGANVLTF; cdr3_nt: TGTGCCAGCAGCTCGGGACTAGCTGGGGCCAACGTCCTGACTTTC
v_call: TRBV11-2; d_call: .; j_call: TRBJ2-3; clone_size: .; cdr3_aa: CASSLGNTDTQYF; cdr3_nt: TGTGCCAGCAGCTTAGGCAATACAGATACGCAGTATTTT
v_call: TRBV10-3; d_call: .; j_call: TRBJ1-3; clone_size: .; cdr3_aa: CAISDWGQFNSGNTIYF; cdr3_nt: TGTGCCATCAGTGACTGGGGTCAGTTCAACTCTGGAAACACCATATATTTT
v_call: TRBV7-9; d_call: .; j_call: TRBJ2-7; clone_size: .; cdr3_aa: CASSPSWRHSSYEQYF; cdr3_nt: TGTGCCAGCAGCCCTAGTTGGAGACATTCATCCTACGAGCAGTACTTC
v_call: TRBV7-2; d_call: TRBD2; j_call: TRBJ2-7; clone_size: .; cdr3_aa: CASSFGLAGGYEQYF; cdr3_nt: TGTGCCAGCAGCTTCGGCCTAGCGGGGGGCTACGAGCAGTACTTC
v_call: TRBV28; d_call: .; j_call: TRBJ2-7; clone_size: .; cdr3_aa: CASSPPGTRNPYEQYF; cdr3_nt: TGTGCCAGCAGCCCGCCCGGGACACGTAATCCCTACGAGCAGTACTTC
v_call: TRBV14; d_call: .; j_call: TRBJ1-6; clone_size: .; cdr3_aa: CASSEGHWNSPLHF; cdr3_nt: TGTGCCAGCAGCGAGGGACACTGGAATTCACCCCTCCACTTT
v_call: TRBV9; d_call: .; j_call: TRBJ1-2; clone_size: .; cdr3_aa: CASSTGRQQTGYTF; cdr3_nt: TGTGCCAGCAGCACGGGACGTCAACAGACTGGCTACACCTTC
v_call: TRBV28; d_call: .; j_call: TRBJ1-5; clone_size: once; cdr3_aa: CASSPLKQPQHF; cdr3_nt: TGTGCCAGCAGCCCACTAAAACAGCCCCAGCATTTT
v_call: TRBV2; d_call: .; j_call: TRBJ1-5; clone_size: .; cdr3_aa: CASSEVNRQQPQHF; cdr3_nt: TGTGCCAGCAGTGAAGTAAACAGGCAACAGCCCCAGCATTTT
v_call: TRBV3-1/TRBV3-2; d_call: TRBD1; j_call: TRBJ2-4; clone_size: .; cdr3_aa: CASSQAGQEQYF; cdr3_nt: TGTGCCAGCAGCCAAGCGGGACAGGAGCAGTACTTC
v_call: TRBV7-2; d_call: TRBD1; j_call: TRBJ2-7; clone_size: once; cdr3_aa: CASSLRDREREQYF; cdr3_nt: TGTGCCAGCAGCTTAAGGGACAGGGAAAGGGAGCAGTACTTC
v_call: TRBV18; d_call: .; j_call: TRBJ2-7; clone_size: .; cdr3_aa: CASSPPFSYEQYF; cdr3_nt: TGTGCCAGCTCACCACCATTCTCCTACGAGCAGTACTTC
v_call: TRBV7-2; d_call: TRBD1; j_call: TRBJ2-1; clone_size: .; cdr3_aa: CASSGDRGRIGEQFF; cdr3_nt: TGTGCCAGCAGCGGGGACAGGGGAAGGATAGGAGAGCAGTTCTTC
v_call: TRBV19; d_call: .; j_call: TRBJ1-4; clone_size: .; cdr3_aa: CASSAIRETNEKLFF; cdr3_nt: TGTGCCAGTAGTGCCATCAGAGAAACTAATGAAAAACTGTTTTTT
v_call: TRBV7-3; d_call: .; j_call: TRBJ2-3; clone_size: .; cdr3_aa: CASSLRPGGTDTQYF; cdr3_nt: TGTGCCAGCAGCTTAAGACCGGGGGGCACAGATACGCAGTATTTT
v_call: TRBV7-8; d_call: TRBD1; j_call: TRBJ2-7; clone_size: .; cdr3_aa: CASSTRQGDYEQYF; cdr3_nt: TGTGCCAGCAGCACCCGGCAGGGGGACTACGAGCAGTACTTC
v_call: TRBV5-6; d_call: TRBD1; j_call: TRBJ2-7; clone_size: .; cdr3_aa: CASSFTGGEQYF; cdr3_nt: TGTGCCAGCAGCTTTACAGGGGGGGAGCAGTACTTC
v_call: TRBV6-6; d_call: .; j_call: TRBJ2-5; clone_size: .; cdr3_aa: CASSRDRETQYF; cdr3_nt: TGTGCCAGCAGTCGCGACAGAGAGACCCAGTACTTC
v_call: TRBV3-1/TRBV3-2; d_call: .; j_call: TRBJ2-7; clone_size: .; cdr3_aa: CASSQDLTGWGDSYEQYF; cdr3_nt: TGTGCCAGCAGCCAAGACCTGACAGGGTGGGGGGACTCCTACGAGCAGTACTTC
v_call: TRBV24-1; d_call: TRBD1; j_call: TRBJ2-1; clone_size: once; cdr3_aa: CATSGLSTPGTGEGTSLGNEQFF; cdr3_nt: TGTGCCACCAGTGGCCTCTCAACCCCCGGGACAGGGGAAGGGACTAGTCTTGGCAATGAGCAGTTCTTC
v_call: TRBV28; d_call: .; j_call: TRBJ2-7; clone_size: .; cdr3_aa: CASSFGLRGMASYEQYF; cdr3_nt: TGTGCCAGCAGTTTCGGCCTCAGGGGAATGGCATCCTACGAGCAGTACTTC
v_call: TRBV21-1; d_call: .; j_call: TRBJ1-2; clone_size: .; cdr3_aa: CASSKALLANTF; cdr3_nt: TGTGCCAGCAGCAAAGCGCTTTTAGCGAACACCTTC
v_call: TRBV4-1; d_call: TRBD2; j_call: TRBJ2-7; clone_size: .; cdr3_aa: CASSQGRSGEGSYEQYF; cdr3_nt: TGCGCCAGCAGCCAAGGACGATCGGGGGAGGGAAGTTACGAGCAGTACTTC
v_call: TRBV7-8; d_call: .; j_call: TRBJ2-7; clone_size: .; cdr3_aa: CASSPPWRDHEQYF; cdr3_nt: TGTGCCAGCAGCCCCCCCTGGCGGGACCACGAGCAGTACTTC
v_call: TRBV5-1; d_call: .; j_call: TRBJ2-7; clone_size: many; cdr3_aa: CASSLVRGYEQYF; cdr3_nt: TGCGCCAGCAGCTTGGTACGGGGTTACGAGCAGTACTTC
v_call: TRBV2; d_call: .; j_call: TRBJ2-3; clone_size: .; cdr3_aa: CASSWLLSTDTQYF; cdr3_nt: TGTGCCAGCTCCTGGTTGCTTAGCACAGATACGCAGTATTTT
v_call: TRBV12-3/TRBV12-4; d_call: .; j_call: TRBJ2-1; clone_size: .; cdr3_aa: CASSSPGNEQFF; cdr3_nt: TGTGCCAGCAGTTCTCCCGGTAATGAGCAGTTCTTC
v_call: TRBV5-6; d_call: .; j_call: TRBJ1-5; clone_size: once; cdr3_aa: CASSLGAGSNQPQHF; cdr3_nt: TGTGCCAGCAGCTTGGGGGCAGGGAGTAATCAGCCCCAGCATTTT
v_call: TRBV27; d_call: TRBD1; j_call: TRBJ1-5; clone_size: few; cdr3_aa: CASSRDRFSNQPQHF; cdr3_nt: TGTGCCAGCAGTCGGGACAGGTTTAGCAATCAGCCCCAGCATTTT
v_call: TRBV12-3/TRBV12-4; d_call: .; j_call: TRBJ1-2; clone_size: .; cdr3_aa: CASSLSVFHAF; cdr3_nt: TGTGCCAGCAGTTTGTCTGTTTTTCACGCCTTC
v_call: TRBV19; d_call: .; j_call: TRBJ2-3; clone_size: .; cdr3_aa: CASSLADTDTQYF; cdr3_nt: TGTGCCAGTAGTTTGGCGGACACAGATACGCAGTATTTT